This T cell receptor beta chain was retrieved from a study of early T cells in non-severe SARS-CoV-2 infection. Whole-study findings and limits: Using VDJdb, the matching emphasized anti-spike CD8 responses while missing private and CD4 specificities.

As to this clonotype: What it recognizes is unknown.

There are 13 residues in the CDR3. Between the trimmed V and J ends, which lost 7 bases and 5 bases, there was a span of 15 bases. Germline V gene data show CDR1 as DFQATT and CDR2 as SNEGSKA (reference sequence). MiXCR was run by TCRdb on the 5' RACE reads, yielding one entry per CDR3 protein. The sample yields some 71,000 distinct CDR3 sequences, around 15% seen once. The sequence came from an adult who was a healthcare worker with PCR-confirmed SARS-CoV-2 infection or an uninfected control (not recorded which). The V and J genes are TRBV20-1 and TRBJ2-1; D could derive from TRBD1 or TRBD2 (5 bases each). Input material: whole blood. The CDR3 DNA reads as TGCAGTGGAGCCGGGACGAGAGACAATGAGCAGTTCTTC. Encoded protein: CSGAGTRDNEQFF.